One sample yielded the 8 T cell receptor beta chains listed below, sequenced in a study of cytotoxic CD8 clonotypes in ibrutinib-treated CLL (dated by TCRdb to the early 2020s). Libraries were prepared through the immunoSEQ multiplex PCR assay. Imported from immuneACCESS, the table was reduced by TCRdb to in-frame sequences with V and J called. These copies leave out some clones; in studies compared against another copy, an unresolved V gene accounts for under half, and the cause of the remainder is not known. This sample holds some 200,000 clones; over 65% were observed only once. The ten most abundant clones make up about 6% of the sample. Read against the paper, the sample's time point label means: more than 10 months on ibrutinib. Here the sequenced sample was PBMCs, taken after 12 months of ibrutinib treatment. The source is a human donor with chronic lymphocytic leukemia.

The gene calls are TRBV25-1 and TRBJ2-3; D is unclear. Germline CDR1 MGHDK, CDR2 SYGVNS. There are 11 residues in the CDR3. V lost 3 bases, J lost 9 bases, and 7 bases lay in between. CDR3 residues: CASSEILTQYF. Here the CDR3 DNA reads TGTGCCAGCAGTGAGATCCTAACGCAGTATTTT.

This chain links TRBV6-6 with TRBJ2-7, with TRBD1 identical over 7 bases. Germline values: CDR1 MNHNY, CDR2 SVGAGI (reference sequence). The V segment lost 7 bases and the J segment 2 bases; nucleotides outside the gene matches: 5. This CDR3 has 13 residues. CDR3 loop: CASKLGQTYEQYF. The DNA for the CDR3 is TGTGCCAGCAAACTGGGACAGACCTACGAGCAGTACTTC.

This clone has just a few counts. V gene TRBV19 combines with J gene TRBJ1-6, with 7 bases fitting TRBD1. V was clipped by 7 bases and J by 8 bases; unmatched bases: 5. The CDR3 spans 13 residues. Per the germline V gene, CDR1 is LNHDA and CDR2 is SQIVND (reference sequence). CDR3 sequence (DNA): TGTGCCAGTACGTGGACAGGCTATTCACCCCTCCACTTT. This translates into CASTWTGYSPLHF.

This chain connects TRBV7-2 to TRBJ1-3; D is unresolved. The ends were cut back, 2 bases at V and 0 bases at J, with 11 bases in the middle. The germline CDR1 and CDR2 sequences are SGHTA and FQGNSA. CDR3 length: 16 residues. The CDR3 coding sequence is TGTGCCAGCAGCTTAAGGAGGGCCATCTCTGGAAACACCATATATTTT. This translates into CASSLRRAISGNTIYF.

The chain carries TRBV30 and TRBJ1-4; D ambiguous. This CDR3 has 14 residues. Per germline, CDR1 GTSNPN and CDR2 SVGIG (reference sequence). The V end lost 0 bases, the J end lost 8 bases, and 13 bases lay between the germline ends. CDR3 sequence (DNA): TGTGCCTGGAGTGTACTAAAATCCGGGGAAAAACTGTTTTTT. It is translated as CAWSVLKSGEKLFF.

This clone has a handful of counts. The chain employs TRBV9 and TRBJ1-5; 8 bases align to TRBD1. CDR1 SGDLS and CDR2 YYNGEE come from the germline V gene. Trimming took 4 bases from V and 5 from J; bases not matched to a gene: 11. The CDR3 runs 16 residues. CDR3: CASSTLDGTGDQPQHF. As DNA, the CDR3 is TGTGCCAGCAGCACCCTAGACGGGACAGGAGATCAGCCCCAGCATTTT.

The CDR3 reads CASSPFSNSPLHF. The DNA of the CDR3 is TGTGCCAGCAGCCCCTTTTCCAATTCACCCCTCCACTTT. J is TRBJ1-6 and V is TRBV14; D is ambiguous. The CDR3 runs 13 residues. Germline V gene data show CDR1 as SGHDN and CDR2 as FVKESK. Trimming removed 4 bases at V and 7 bases at J, with 8 bases between.

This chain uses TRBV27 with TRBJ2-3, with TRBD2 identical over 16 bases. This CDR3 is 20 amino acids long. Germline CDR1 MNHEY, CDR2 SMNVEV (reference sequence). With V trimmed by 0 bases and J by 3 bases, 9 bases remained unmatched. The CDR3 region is CASSLSPPGLAGGPTDTQYF. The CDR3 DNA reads TGTGCCAGCAGTTTATCGCCGCCGGGACTAGCGGGGGGGCCTACAGATACGCAGTATTTT.